What follows are 32 T cell receptor beta chains derived from one specimen sequenced in a study of T cells in Graves' hyperthyroidism and ophthalmopathy. Amplification of TCR beta CDR3 regions used RNA as the template. First-round RT-PCR with HTBI primers amplified the TCR CDR3 region. TCRdb re-analysed the multiplex PCR reads in MiXCR, keeping a single row per CDR3 protein. The sample consists of about 640,000 distinct CDR3 sequences, about 14% of them appearing once. Sequencing input: blood. Source of these receptors: a woman between 50 and 59 years old with Graves' ophthalmopathy.

The table lists this clonotype with many counts. V gene TRBV18 combines with J gene TRBJ1-1; perhaps TRBD1 as D (5 bases). Germline CDR1 KGHSH, CDR2 LQKENI. Trimming pared 6 bases from V and 2 bases from J, leaving 10 bases between. This CDR3 spans 13 amino acids. This chain's CDR3 is CASSGGRNTEAFF. For the CDR3, the DNA is TGTGCCAGCTCTGGGGGTCGTAACACTGAAGCTTTCTTT.

This clonotype turned up a few times. The chain couples TRBV6-5 to TRBJ2-1; D is possibly TRBD1 (5 bases). This CDR3 comprises 11 residues. Trimming removed 6 bases from V and 11 bases from J, with 11 bases in between. The germline CDR1 and CDR2 sequences are MNHEY and SVGAGI. The CDR3 sequence: CASSSGSQQFF. The CDR3 region has the DNA TGTGCCAGCAGCTCAGGGTCCCAGCAGTTCTTC.

This clonotype was counted many times. The V gene is TRBV11-3, the J gene TRBJ2-3; TRBD1 agrees at 7 bases. There are 16 residues in the CDR3. V lost 5 bases to trimming and J lost 1 base; unmatched junction nucleotides: 9. Germline CDR1 and CDR2: SGHNT and YENEEA. CDR3 coding DNA: TGTGCCAGCAGCCTCAGACAGGGTGTTGGCACAGATACGCAGTATTTT. Its protein is CASSLRQGVGTDTQYF.

Ten or more counts support this clonotype. The gene calls are TRBV9 and TRBJ2-1, with D possibly matching TRBD2 (6 bases). Germline-derived CDR1 and CDR2 are SGDLS and YYNGEE. This CDR3 spans 15 amino acids. V lost 0 bases, J lost 4 bases, and 11 bases lay in between. CDR3 residues: CASSVGTGEYNEQFF. The CDR3, as DNA: TGTGCCAGCAGCGTAGGAACGGGAGAGTACAATGAGCAGTTCTTC.

This clonotype was seen a few times. This chain joins TRBV7-9 and TRBJ2-7, with D perhaps matching TRBD1 or TRBD2 (5 bases each). The CDR3 runs to 15 residues. Per germline, CDR1 SEHNR and CDR2 FQNEAQ (reference sequence). V shed 5 bases and J shed 0 bases, with 14 bases lying between them. CDR3 amino acids: CASSPWDRLSYEQYF. The CDR3 DNA follows: TGTGCCAGCAGCCCCTGGGACCGACTCTCCTACGAGCAGTACTTC.

The chain's CDR3 is CASSLGVLSNQPQHF. CDR3 coding DNA: TGCGCCAGCAGCTTAGGGGTACTTAGCAATCAGCCCCAGCATTTT. The rearrangement uses TRBV4-3 and TRBJ1-5, with D perhaps TRBD1 (5 bases). The CDR3 is 15 residues long. The V gene's germline CDR1 is LGHNA and CDR2 YSLEER. Trimming removed 5 bases from V and 0 bases from J, with 11 bases in between.

The chain uses TRBV29-1 and TRBJ1-3, with 7 nucleotides matching TRBD1. The CDR3 is 13 amino acids. CDR1 is SQVTM and CDR2 is ANQGSEA in the germline V gene. Trimming took 6 bases from V and 4 from J; bases not matched to a gene: 6. The CDR3, as DNA: TGCAGCGTCGCACCGGGACAGGGAAACACCATATATTTT. Translated, it gives CSVAPGQGNTIYF. The full variable domain, completed using reference TRBV29-1 and TRBJ1-3, is SAVISQKPSRDICQRGTSLTIQCQVDSQVTMMFWYRQQPGQSLTLIATANQGSEATYESGFVIDKFPISRPNLTFSTLTVSNMSPEDSSIYLCSVAPGQGNTIYFGEGSWLTVV.

The CDR3 DNA sequence: TGTGCCAGCAGTGGACTAGCGGCCAAAACGAACACCGGGGAGCTGTTTTTT. Translated, it gives CASSGLAAKTNTGELFF. The chain couples TRBV27 to TRBJ2-2, with 10 bases that match TRBD2. Germline V gene data show CDR1 as MNHEY and CDR2 as SMNVEV (reference sequence). Unmatched junction bases numbered 6, after V lost 5 bases and J lost 0 bases. The length of the CDR3 is 17 residues.

This clonotype was observed a single time. This chain uses TRBV4-2 with TRBJ1-2; D may be TRBD1 (6 bases). The germline V gene encodes CDR1 LGHNA and CDR2 YNFKEQ. The CDR3 is made up of 14 amino acids. Trimming left V 4 bases short and J 9 bases short, with 18 bases between. The CDR3 reads CASSPGVETSRYTF. The CDR3, as DNA: TGTGCCAGCAGCCCAGGGGTTGAGACTTCTCGCTACACCTTC.

In its sample, this clonotype was seen a few times. The gene calls are TRBV15 and TRBJ1-2, with 7 bases that match TRBD1. V trimming: 0 bases; J trimming: 7 bases; junction bases outside the gene matches: 23. The CDR3 totals 20 residues. Germline CDR1 is LNHNV and CDR2 is YYDKDF (reference sequence). The CDR3 region is CATSRDKFFDRSGRGSGYTF. For the CDR3, the DNA is TGTGCCACCAGCAGAGATAAGTTCTTTGACAGGTCGGGCAGGGGGTCTGGCTACACCTTC. Filled out from reference TRBV15 and TRBJ1-2, the complete variable domain reads DAMVIQNPRYQVTQFGKPVTLSCSQTLNHNVMYWYQQKSSQAPKLLFHYYDKDFNNEADTPDNFQSRRPNTSFCFLDIRSPGLGDTAMYLCATSRDKFFDRSGRGSGYTFGSGTRLTVV.

This clonotype was seen only a few times. The CDR3 sequence: CSARDRVAGVYNEQFF. In nucleotides, the CDR3 is TGCAGTGCTAGAGATCGTGTAGCGGGGGTTTACAATGAGCAGTTCTTC. V usage is TRBV20-1 and J usage is TRBJ2-1; TRBD2 matches 9 bases. The CDR3 runs to 16 residues. V lost 0 bases, J lost 4 bases, and 7 bases stayed unmatched. Per germline, CDR1 DFQATT and CDR2 SNEGSKA (reference sequence).

The chain carries TRBV29-1 and TRBJ2-2; D uncertain. This CDR3 region has 11 residues. Per the germline V gene, CDR1 is SQVTM and CDR2 is ANQGSEA. Trimming removed 7 bases from V and 1 base from J, with 4 bases in between. CDR3 in amino acids: CSAVNTGELFF. The CDR3, as DNA: TGCAGCGCCGTGAACACCGGGGAGCTGTTTTTT.

V usage is TRBV9 and J usage is TRBJ2-3; perhaps TRBD2 as D (5 bases). Germline V gene data show CDR1 as SGDLS and CDR2 as YYNGEE. V lost 0 bases, J lost 2 bases, and 7 bases lay in between. The length of the CDR3 is 14 residues. CDR3 residues: CASSVGLITDTQYF. CDR3 coding DNA: TGTGCCAGCAGCGTAGGACTAATCACAGATACGCAGTATTTT.

This clonotype was counted many times. V is TRBV13 and J is TRBJ2-7; TRBD2 matches at 8 bases. With V trimmed by 2 bases and J by 0 bases, 6 bases remained unmatched. There are 16 residues in the CDR3. Germline CDR1 and CDR2: PRHDT and FYEKMQ (reference sequence). The CDR3 loop reads CASSLMLREDSYEQYF. The CDR3 DNA reads TGTGCCAGCAGCTTAATGCTGCGGGAGGACTCCTACGAGCAGTACTTC.

The chain links TRBV7-8 to TRBJ2-1; tentatively, D is TRBD2 (5 bases). Per the germline V gene, CDR1 is SGHVS and CDR2 is FQNEAQ. V was clipped by 5 bases and J by 6 bases, with 14 bases between them. This CDR3 has 14 amino acids. The chain's CDR3 is CASSKPQDSNEQFF. The CDR3 nucleotides are TGTGCCAGCAGCAAGCCTCAGGACTCCAATGAGCAGTTCTTC.

The chain couples TRBV4-1 to TRBJ2-1; D not certain. Germline CDR1 and CDR2: MGHRA and YSYEKL. Between the trimmed V and J ends, which lost 3 bases and 9 bases, there was a span of 9 bases. This CDR3 is 12 amino acids long. DNA of the CDR3: TGCGCCAGCAGCCAGCCGTCGGGTGAGCAGTTCTTC. This sequence encodes CASSQPSGEQFF.

This clonotype was counted at least ten times. This rearrangement joins TRBV24-1 to TRBJ2-3, with D possibly TRBD2 on 5 matching bases. This CDR3 region has 15 residues. Trimming left V 1 base short and J 0 bases short, with 7 bases between. Germline CDR1 KGHDR, CDR2 SFDVKD. The CDR3 DNA reads TGTGCCACCAGTGATTTTGGCGGGAGCACAGATACGCAGTATTTT. Amino acid sequence: CATSDFGGSTDTQYF.

In this sample, this clonotype turned up many times. The chain is built from TRBV7-3 and TRBJ2-1; 14 nucleotides align to TRBD2. This CDR3 spans 16 amino acids. V shed 1 base, J shed 7 bases, and the junction held 3 bases outside the gene matches. Germline V lookup: CDR1 SGHTA, CDR2 FQGTGA. The chain's CDR3 is CASSLKGTSGSNEQFF. CDR3 DNA: TGTGCCAGCAGCTTAAAAGGGACTAGCGGGAGTAATGAGCAGTTCTTC.

Ten or more counts support this clonotype. The J gene is TRBJ2-1, the V gene TRBV7-2; D might be TRBD2 (6 bases). The CDR3 length is 12 residues. Per germline, CDR1 SGHTA and CDR2 FQGNSA. V was trimmed by 5 bases and J by 8 bases, leaving 10 bases between them. The CDR3 protein is CASSQTGDEQFF. The CDR3 nucleotides are TGTGCCAGCAGCCAGACGGGGGATGAGCAGTTCTTC.

The V and J genes are TRBV6-1 and TRBJ2-6, with no clear D. Germline values: CDR1 MNHNS, CDR2 SASEGT. The CDR3 has 16 residues. V was clipped by 2 bases and J by 1 base, with 9 bases between them. The CDR3 nucleotides are TGTGCCAGCAGTGAAATGGAAGTTTCTGGGGCCAACGTCCTGACTTTC. Its protein product is CASSEMEVSGANVLTF.

This clonotype was observed at least ten times. The rearrangement links TRBV28 to TRBJ2-6; possibly TRBD1 for D (6 bases). Germline-derived CDR1 and CDR2 are MDHEN and SYDVKM. V lost 5 bases to trimming and J lost 1 base, with 15 bases between them. The CDR3 has 17 amino acids. The CDR3 sequence is CASSPGTQYSGANVLTF. CDR3 bases: TGTGCCAGCAGTCCCGGGACACAGTATTCTGGGGCCAACGTCCTGACTTTC.

The sample holds many counts of this clonotype. The chain uses TRBV6-5 and TRBJ2-1, with TRBD2 identical over 7 bases. The ends lost 2 bases at V and 5 bases at J; junction bases unmatched: 18. The CDR3 is 19 residues long. Per the germline V gene, CDR1 is MNHEY and CDR2 is SVGAGI. CDR3 protein: CASSYLAWAVASGDNEQFF. The CDR3 nucleotides are TGTGCCAGCAGTTACCTGGCTTGGGCGGTGGCTAGCGGAGACAATGAGCAGTTCTTC.

This clonotype has a count of ten or more. The V call is TRBV12-3 or TRBV12-4, the J call TRBJ2-1; 9 nucleotides agree with TRBD1. Unmatched junction bases numbered 21, after V lost 3 bases and J lost 6 bases. There are 20 residues in the CDR3. CDR3 sequence (DNA): TGTGCCAGCAGTTTTTGTGCCTGTCGACCTCGGGTGGACAGGGGCAATGAGCAGTTCTTC. Its protein is CASSFCACRPRVDRGNEQFF.

This clonotype was recorded many times. The gene calls are TRBV28 and TRBJ1-4; D gene ambiguous. The germline V gene has CDR1 MDHEN and CDR2 SYDVKM. There are 15 residues in the CDR3. Trimming pared 6 bases from V and 5 bases from J, leaving 16 bases between. Here the CDR3 reads CASSLSRGGNEKLFF. For the CDR3, the DNA is TGTGCCAGCAGCCTGTCGCGTGGCGGGAATGAAAAACTGTTTTTT. The variable domain in full, completed from reference TRBV28 and TRBJ1-4, reads DVKVTQSSRYLVKRTGEKVFLECVQDMDHENMFWYRQDPGLGLRLIYFSYDVKMKEKGDIPEGYSVSREKKERFSLILESASTNQTSMYLCASSLSRGGNEKLFFGSGTQLSVL.

This clonotype was picked up a small number of times. V usage is TRBV29-1 and J usage is TRBJ2-1; the match to TRBD2 covers 9 bases. Unmatched junction bases numbered 4, after V lost 4 bases and J lost 6 bases. This CDR3 has 13 residues. From germline, CDR1 is SQVTM and CDR2 ANQGSEA. The CDR3 DNA is TGCAGCGTTGTTAGCGGGAGACGCAATGAGCAGTTCTTC. This gives the protein CSVVSGRRNEQFF.

This clonotype showed up many times. The V gene is TRBV30, the J gene TRBJ1-1; D gene unclear. Trimming pared 4 bases from V and 1 base from J, leaving 7 bases between. Per the germline V gene, CDR1 is GTSNPN and CDR2 is SVGIG (reference sequence). The CDR3 covers 12 residues. CDR3 bases: TGTGCCTGGAACCGAGAGAACACTGAAGCTTTCTTT. Protein: CAWNRENTEAFF.

This clonotype was found many times. This chain joins TRBV20-1 and TRBJ2-1, with D tentatively TRBD1 (6 bases). Germline lookup yields CDR1 DFQATT and CDR2 SNEGSKA (reference sequence). The CDR3 spans 17 residues. V was cut by 1 base and J by 0 bases, with 16 bases left in between. The CDR3: CSARGQQGRPSYNEQFF. The CDR3 DNA follows: TGCAGTGCTAGAGGCCAGCAGGGGCGCCCCTCCTACAATGAGCAGTTCTTC.

This clonotype was counted between two and nine times. This chain joins TRBV18 and TRBJ2-5; D possibly corresponds to TRBD1 (6 bases). V was trimmed by 3 bases and J by 2 bases, leaving 13 bases between them. The CDR3 contains 15 residues. Per germline, CDR1 KGHSH and CDR2 LQKENI. The CDR3 sequence is CASSPDRALQETQYF. The CDR3 DNA sequence: TGTGCCAGCTCACCGGACAGAGCTTTACAAGAGACCCAGTACTTC.

This clonotype was counted at least ten times. This rearrangement joins TRBV12-3 or TRBV12-4 to TRBJ2-3; 12 bases align to TRBD2. V shed 9 bases and J 0 bases; nucleotides not matched to a gene: 7. The CDR3 spans 16 residues. The CDR3 loop reads CASRLAGESSTDTQYF. The CDR3 DNA reads as TGTGCCAGTCGACTAGCGGGGGAATCTAGCACAGATACGCAGTATTTT.

This clonotype was seen more than once but under ten times. V gene TRBV19 combines with J gene TRBJ1-1; D unresolved. The CDR3 length is 17 residues. The ends were cut back, 5 bases at V and 1 base at J, with 20 bases in the middle. Germline V gives CDR1 LNHDA, CDR2 SQIVND (reference sequence). The CDR3 coding sequence is TGTGCCAGTAGTCATCCCCGCGGAGGAGCGAGGAACACTGAAGCTTTCTTT. Protein: CASSHPRGGARNTEAFF.

The chain joins TRBV4-2 to TRBJ2-7; D unclear. The CDR3 contains 14 residues. CDR1 LGHNA and CDR2 YNFKEQ come from the germline V gene. Trimming removed 1 base from V and 1 base from J, with 8 bases in between. CDR3 sequence (DNA): TGTGCCAGCAGCCAAGTTTTAGATTCCTACGAGCAGTACTTC. Residues: CASSQVLDSYEQYF.

This clonotype was found a few times. The chain has TRBV19 and TRBJ1-5; tentative D call: TRBD1 (5 bases). Between the trimmed V and J ends, which lost 3 bases and 3 bases, there was a span of 12 bases. From germline, CDR1 is LNHDA and CDR2 SQIVND (reference sequence). The CDR3 covers 15 residues. The CDR3 region is CASSMNGGFNQPQHF. CDR3 coding DNA: TGTGCCAGTAGTATGAACGGGGGATTCAATCAGCCCCAGCATTTT.